This TCR beta chain was recovered during a study of blood T cell repertoires in COVID-19. On the study more broadly: The cDNA or gDNA used as material had been derived from T cells, B-cell-depleted T cells, or PBMCs.

Assay used: immunoSEQ multiplex PCR; TCRdb lists only in-frame clones, some missing. The repertoire has 80,000 or so clones, approximately 83% of them found once; the top ten carry 8.5% to 10%. This CDR3 is built from 16 residues. Germline-derived CDR1 and CDR2 are MDHEN and SYDVKM. The V and J ends lost 7 bases and 0 bases respectively, with 13 bases between them. This clone was counted only a few times. The TCR sequence derives from a human donor in a cohort sampled during active COVID-19. The chain joins TRBV28 to TRBJ1-6; D is possibly TRBD1 (6 bases). The sequenced material came from peripheral blood. In DNA, the CDR3 is TGTGCCAGCAAGCCCACAGGGAGCTCCTATAATTCACCCCTCCACTTT. Amino acid sequence: CASKPTGSSYNSPLHF. Full variable domain (remainder filled in from reference TRBV28 and TRBJ1-6): DVKVTQSSRYLVKRTGEKVFLECVQDMDHENMFWYRQDPGLGLRLIYFSYDVKMKEKGDIPEGYSVSREKKERFSLILESASTNQTSMYLCASKPTGSSYNSPLHFGNGTRLTVT.